This TCR beta chain was captured in a study of T and B cells in COVID-19 patients. Relative to its sample, this clonotype is large (0.1 to 1%). What it recognizes is unknown. General study results and limits: Clonality of TRB repertoires was high in active COVID-19; recovery brought above-healthy diversity and richness.

Each TRB amplification used roughly 230-550 ng of genomic DNA from blood. Multiplex PCR with BIOMED2 TRB-A/B primer pools amplified TRB rearrangements. TCRdb analysed the multiplex PCR reads with MiXCR anew, one entry per CDR3 protein. The sample carries around 3,000 distinct CDR3 sequences, roughly 26% recorded once. Germline loops: CDR1 SGHNT, CDR2 YENEEA. V lost 3 bases and J lost 6, with 14 bases in between. The CDR3 spans 15 residues. The rearrangement links TRBV11-3 to TRBJ2-2, with D perhaps TRBD2 (5 bases). Sequenced material: blood. The source is a human donor with active COVID-19. CDR3 region: CASSLGGQRAGELFF. The CDR3 DNA sequence: TGTGCCAGCAGCTTGGGTGGGCAGAGGGCCGGGGAGCTGTTTTTT.